This TCR beta chain was sequenced during a study of cytomegalovirus exposure and HLA in healthy donors. The ends lost 3 bases at V and 4 bases at J; junction bases unmatched: 4. The CDR3 extends over 15 amino acids. The V gene's germline CDR1 is SGHRS and CDR2 YFSETQ. About this clone itself: What it recognizes is unknown.

60 Vbeta and 13 Jbeta primers were used in PCR. Assay used: immunoSEQ multiplex PCR; TCRdb lists only in-frame clones, some missing. The sample holds around 110,000 clones. Study-wide points: In an earlier analysis, in several hundred donors, most V segments appeared productive either ~87% or ~30% of the time. Sequences of the TCR beta chain were said to predict the HLA-A and HLA-B alleles of most subjects accurately.

This clonotype originated in a man aged 25-45 years in good health and CMV-seronegative. The specimen sequenced was PBMCs. This chain uses TRBV5-1 with TRBJ1-3; 10 nucleotides align to TRBD1. CDR3 amino acids: CASSSTTGGGNTIYF. The CDR3 DNA follows: TGCGCCAGCAGCTCGACGACAGGGGGCGGAAACACCATATATTTT.